What follows is one T cell receptor (beta chain) and its context. Antigen unknown. CDR3 length: 15 amino acids. Germline assignment: CDR1 SEHNR and CDR2 FQNEAQ (reference sequence). The ends lost 2 bases at V and 3 bases at J; junction bases unmatched: 0. This entry comes from a study of cytomegalovirus exposure and HLA in healthy donors. Study observations and caveats: There were several of the most significant clusters that appeared linked to common viral pathogens in a later analysis. HLA alleles showed associations with 16,951 TCR beta sequences in a later analysis, at a 0.05 false discovery rate.

Primers included in the PCR were 60 Vbeta and 13 Jbeta primers. TCRdb's table, derived via immunoSEQ multiplex PCR, lists solely in-frame clones and lacks some. The table has about 98,000 clones, 70% seen once. The chain carries TRBV7-9 and TRBJ2-2, with 10 bases matching TRBD2. The origin of this receptor is a man aged 50-59 years in good health and CMV-seronegative. The source material was PBMCs. The CDR3 loop reads CASSLTSGDTGELFF. The CDR3 DNA reads as TGTGCCAGCAGCTTAACTAGCGGGGACACCGGGGAGCTGTTTTTT. The variable domain in full, completed from reference TRBV7-9 and TRBJ2-2, reads DTGVSQNPRHKITKRGQNVTFRCDPISEHNRLYWYRQTLGQGPEFLTYFQNEAQLEKSRLLSDRFSAERPKGSFSTLEIQRTEQGDSAMYLCASSLTSGDTGELFFGEGSRLTVL.